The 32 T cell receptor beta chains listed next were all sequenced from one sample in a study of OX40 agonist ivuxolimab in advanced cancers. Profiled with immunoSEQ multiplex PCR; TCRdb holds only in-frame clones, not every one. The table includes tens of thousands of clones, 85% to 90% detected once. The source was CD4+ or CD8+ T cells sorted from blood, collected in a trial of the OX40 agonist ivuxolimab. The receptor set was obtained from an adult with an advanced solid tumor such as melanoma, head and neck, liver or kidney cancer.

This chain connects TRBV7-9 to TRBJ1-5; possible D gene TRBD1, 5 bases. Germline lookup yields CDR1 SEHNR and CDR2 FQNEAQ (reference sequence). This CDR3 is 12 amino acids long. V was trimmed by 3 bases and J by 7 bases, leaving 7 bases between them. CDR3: CASSFDRQPQHF. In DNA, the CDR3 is TGTGCCAGCAGCTTCGACAGACAGCCCCAGCATTTT.

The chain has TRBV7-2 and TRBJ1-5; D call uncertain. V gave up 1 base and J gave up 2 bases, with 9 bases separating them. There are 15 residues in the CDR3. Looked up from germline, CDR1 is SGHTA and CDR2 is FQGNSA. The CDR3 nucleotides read TGTGCCAGCAGCTTAGACGGGTCGGGCAATCAGCCCCAGCATTTT. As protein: CASSLDGSGNQPQHF.

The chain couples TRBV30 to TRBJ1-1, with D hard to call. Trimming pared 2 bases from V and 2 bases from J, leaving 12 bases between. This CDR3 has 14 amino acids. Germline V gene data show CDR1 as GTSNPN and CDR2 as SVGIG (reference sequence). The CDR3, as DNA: TGTGCCTGGAGTTTATCGGGCGGTAACACTGAAGCTTTCTTT. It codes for CAWSLSGGNTEAFF.

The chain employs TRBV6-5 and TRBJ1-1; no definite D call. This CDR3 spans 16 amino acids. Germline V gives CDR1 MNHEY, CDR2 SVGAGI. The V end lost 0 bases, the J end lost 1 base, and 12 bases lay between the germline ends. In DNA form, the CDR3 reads TGTGCCAGCAGTTACTCGAGGGTGCGGCCGAACACTGAAGCTTTCTTT. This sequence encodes CASSYSRVRPNTEAFF.

The CDR3 is CAISDSGRDTIYF. Here the CDR3 DNA reads TGTGCCATCAGTGATTCAGGGAGGGACACCATATATTTT. The V and J genes are TRBV10-3 and TRBJ1-3; D might be TRBD1 (5 bases). Trimming took 3 bases from V and 8 from J, leaving 11 bases between them. There are 13 residues in the CDR3. Germline-derived CDR1 and CDR2 are ENHRY and SYGVKD.

The CDR3 coding sequence is TGTGCCTGGAGTGTGACAGGGGGCGCGGGCTACACCTTC. As protein: CAWSVTGGAGYTF. The V gene is TRBV30, the J gene TRBJ1-2, with 10 bases identical to TRBD1. V dropped 0 bases and J dropped 8; count of bases not matched to a gene: 3. Looked up from germline, CDR1 is GTSNPN and CDR2 is SVGIG (reference sequence). The CDR3 length is 13 residues.

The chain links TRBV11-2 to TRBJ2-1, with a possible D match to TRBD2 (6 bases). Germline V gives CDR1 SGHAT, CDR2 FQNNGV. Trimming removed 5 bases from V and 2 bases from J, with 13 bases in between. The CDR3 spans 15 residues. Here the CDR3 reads CASSPGAGAYNEQFF. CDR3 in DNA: TGTGCCAGCAGCCCGGGAGCGGGCGCCTACAATGAGCAGTTCTTC.

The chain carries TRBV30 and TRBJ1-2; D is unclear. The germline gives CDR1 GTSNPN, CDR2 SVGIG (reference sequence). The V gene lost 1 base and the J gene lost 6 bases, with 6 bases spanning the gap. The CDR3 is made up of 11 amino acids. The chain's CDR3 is CAWSEKHGYTF. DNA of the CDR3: TGTGCCTGGAGTGAGAAGCATGGCTACACCTTC.

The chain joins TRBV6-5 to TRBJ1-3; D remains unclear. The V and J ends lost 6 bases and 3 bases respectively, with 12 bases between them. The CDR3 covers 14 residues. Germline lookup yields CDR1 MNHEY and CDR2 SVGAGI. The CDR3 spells CASSLQRNGNTIYF. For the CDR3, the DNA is TGTGCCAGCAGCCTCCAGAGAAATGGAAACACCATATATTTT.

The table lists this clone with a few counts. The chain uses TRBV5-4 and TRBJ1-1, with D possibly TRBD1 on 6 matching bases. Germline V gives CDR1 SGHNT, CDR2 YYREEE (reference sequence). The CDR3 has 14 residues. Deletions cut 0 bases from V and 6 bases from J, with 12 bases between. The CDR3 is CASSLAGRGPEAFF. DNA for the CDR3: TGTGCCAGCAGCTTGGCGGGCAGGGGCCCTGAAGCTTTCTTT.

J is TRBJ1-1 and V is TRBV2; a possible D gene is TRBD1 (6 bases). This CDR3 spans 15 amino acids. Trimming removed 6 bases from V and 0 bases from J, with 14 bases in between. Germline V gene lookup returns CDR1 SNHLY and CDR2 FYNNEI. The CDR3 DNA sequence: TGTGCCAGCAGGGTGGACAGCACAATGAACACTGAAGCTTTCTTT. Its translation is CASRVDSTMNTEAFF.

The CDR3 loop is CASSSKYEQYF. CDR3 DNA sequence: TGTGCCAGCAGCTCAAAATACGAGCAGTACTTC. The chain carries TRBV5-4 and TRBJ2-7; no clear D. Between the trimmed V and J ends, which lost 3 bases and 4 bases, there was a span of 5 bases. Germline V lookup: CDR1 SGHNT, CDR2 YYREEE (reference sequence). The CDR3 has 11 amino acids.

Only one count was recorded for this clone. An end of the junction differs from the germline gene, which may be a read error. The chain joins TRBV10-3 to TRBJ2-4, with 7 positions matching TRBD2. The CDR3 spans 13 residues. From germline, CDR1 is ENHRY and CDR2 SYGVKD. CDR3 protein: CAISESFGGSSFF. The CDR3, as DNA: TGTGCCATCAGTGAGTCATTCGGGGGGTCAAGCTTCTTC.

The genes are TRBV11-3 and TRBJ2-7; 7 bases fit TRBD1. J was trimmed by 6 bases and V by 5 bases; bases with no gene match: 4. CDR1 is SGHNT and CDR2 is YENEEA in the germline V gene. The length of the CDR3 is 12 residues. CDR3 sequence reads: CASSPQGVEQYF. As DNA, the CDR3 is TGTGCCAGCAGCCCGCAGGGGGTCGAGCAGTACTTC.

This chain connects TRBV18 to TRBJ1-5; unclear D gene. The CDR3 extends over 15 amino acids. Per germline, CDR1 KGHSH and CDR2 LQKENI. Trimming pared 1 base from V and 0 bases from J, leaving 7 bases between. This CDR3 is CASSPLGDSNQPQHF. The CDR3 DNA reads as TGTGCCAGCTCACCACTAGGTGATAGCAATCAGCCCCAGCATTTT.

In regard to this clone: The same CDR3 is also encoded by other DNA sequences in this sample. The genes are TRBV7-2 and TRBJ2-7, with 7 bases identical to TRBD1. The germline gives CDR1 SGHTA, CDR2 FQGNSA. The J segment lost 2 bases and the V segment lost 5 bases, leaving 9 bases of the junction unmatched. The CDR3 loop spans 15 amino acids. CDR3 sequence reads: CASSPWTGLTYEQYF. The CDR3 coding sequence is TGTGCCAGCAGCCCCTGGACAGGTTTGACCTACGAGCAGTACTTC. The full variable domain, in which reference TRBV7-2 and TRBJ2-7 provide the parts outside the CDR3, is GAGVSQSPSNKVTEKGKDVELRCDPISGHTALYWYRQSLGQGLEFLIYFQGNSAPDKSGLPSDRFSAERTGGSVSTLTIQRTQQEDSAVYLCASSPWTGLTYEQYFGPGTRLTVT.

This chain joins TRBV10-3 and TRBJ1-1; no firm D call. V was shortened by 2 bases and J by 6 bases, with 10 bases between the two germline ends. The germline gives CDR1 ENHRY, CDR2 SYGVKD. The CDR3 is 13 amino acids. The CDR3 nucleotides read TGTGCCATCAGTGAGAGAACGATGGCTGAAGCTTTCTTT. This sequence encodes CAISERTMAEAFF.

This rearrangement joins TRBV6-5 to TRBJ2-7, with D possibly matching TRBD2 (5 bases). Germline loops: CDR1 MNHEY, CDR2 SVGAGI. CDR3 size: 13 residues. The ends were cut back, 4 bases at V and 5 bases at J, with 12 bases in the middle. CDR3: CASSSRASNEQYF. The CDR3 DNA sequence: TGTGCCAGCAGTTCTCGGGCTAGCAACGAGCAGTACTTC.

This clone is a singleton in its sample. CDR3 nucleotide sequence: TGTGCCAGCAGCCGAAACAGGGAATCCCTTCAAAGGGGCGAGCAGTACTTC. Its protein is CASSRNRESLQRGEQYF. This chain connects TRBV4-2 to TRBJ2-7, with a weak D call TRBD1 (6 bases). Looked up from germline, CDR1 is LGHNA and CDR2 is YNFKEQ. V shed 4 bases and J shed 6 bases, with 25 bases lying between them. The CDR3 spans 17 residues.

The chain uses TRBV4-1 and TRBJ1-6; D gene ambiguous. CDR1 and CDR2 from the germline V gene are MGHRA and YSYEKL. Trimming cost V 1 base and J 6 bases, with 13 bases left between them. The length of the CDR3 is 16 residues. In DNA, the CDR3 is TGCGCCAGCAGCCAAGCACCCGAGAGTCCTAATTCACCCCTCCACTTT. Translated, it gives CASSQAPESPNSPLHF.

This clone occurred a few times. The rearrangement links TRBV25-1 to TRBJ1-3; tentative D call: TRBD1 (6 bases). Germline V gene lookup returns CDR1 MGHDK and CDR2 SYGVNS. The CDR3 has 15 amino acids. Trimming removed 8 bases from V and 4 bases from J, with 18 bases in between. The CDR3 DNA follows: TGTGCCAGCCGGAACGATCGGACAGACGGAAACACCATATATTTT. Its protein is CASRNDRTDGNTIYF.

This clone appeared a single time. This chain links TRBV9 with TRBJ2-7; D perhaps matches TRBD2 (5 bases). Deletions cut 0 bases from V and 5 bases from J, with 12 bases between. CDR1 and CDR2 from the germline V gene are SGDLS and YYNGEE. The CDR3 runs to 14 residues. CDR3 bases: TGTGCCAGCAGCGTAGCGGCTAGCCAACACGAGCAGTACTTC. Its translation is CASSVAASQHEQYF.

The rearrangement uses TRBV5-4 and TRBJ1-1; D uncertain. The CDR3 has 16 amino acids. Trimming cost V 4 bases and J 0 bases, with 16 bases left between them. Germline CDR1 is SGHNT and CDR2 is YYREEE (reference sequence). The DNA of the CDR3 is TGTGCCAGCAGCCTGGATGGTGGGCCATTGAACACTGAAGCTTTCTTT. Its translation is CASSLDGGPLNTEAFF.

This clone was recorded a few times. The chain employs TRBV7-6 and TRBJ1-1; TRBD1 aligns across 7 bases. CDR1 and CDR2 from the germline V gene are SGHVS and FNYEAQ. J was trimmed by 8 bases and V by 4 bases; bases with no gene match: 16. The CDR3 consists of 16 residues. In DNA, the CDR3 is TGTGCCAGCAGCTCTACGACCCAGCAAGGGGGCCGAGAAGCTTTCTTT. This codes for CASSSTTQQGGREAFF.

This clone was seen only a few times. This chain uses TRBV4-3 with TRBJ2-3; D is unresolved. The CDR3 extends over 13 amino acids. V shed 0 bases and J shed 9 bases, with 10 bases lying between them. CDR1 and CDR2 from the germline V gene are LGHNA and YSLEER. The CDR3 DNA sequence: TGCGCCAGCAGCCAAGATCAGGATAGGACGCAGTATTTT. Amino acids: CASSQDQDRTQYF.

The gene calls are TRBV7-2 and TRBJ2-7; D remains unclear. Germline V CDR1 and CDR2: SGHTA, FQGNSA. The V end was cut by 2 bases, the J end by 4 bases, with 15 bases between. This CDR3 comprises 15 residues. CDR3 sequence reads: CASSLNIRKEYEQYF. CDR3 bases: TGTGCCAGCAGCTTAAACATTAGGAAAGAATACGAGCAGTACTTC. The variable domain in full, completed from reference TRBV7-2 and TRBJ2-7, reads GAGVSQSPSNKVTEKGKDVELRCDPISGHTALYWYRQSLGQGLEFLIYFQGNSAPDKSGLPSDRFSAERTGGSVSTLTIQRTQQEDSAVYLCASSLNIRKEYEQYFGPGTRLTVT.

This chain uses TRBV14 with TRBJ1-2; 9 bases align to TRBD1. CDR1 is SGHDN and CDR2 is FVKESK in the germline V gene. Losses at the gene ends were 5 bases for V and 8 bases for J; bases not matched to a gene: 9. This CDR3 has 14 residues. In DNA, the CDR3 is TGTGCCAGCAGCTTTAGTTACAGGGGGCAAGGCTACACCTTC. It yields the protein CASSFSYRGQGYTF.

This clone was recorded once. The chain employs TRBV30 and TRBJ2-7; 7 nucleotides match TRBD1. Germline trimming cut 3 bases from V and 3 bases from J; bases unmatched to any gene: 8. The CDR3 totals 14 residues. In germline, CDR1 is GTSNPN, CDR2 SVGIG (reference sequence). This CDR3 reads CAWRKTGISYEQYF. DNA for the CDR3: TGTGCCTGGAGAAAGACAGGGATAAGCTACGAGCAGTACTTC.

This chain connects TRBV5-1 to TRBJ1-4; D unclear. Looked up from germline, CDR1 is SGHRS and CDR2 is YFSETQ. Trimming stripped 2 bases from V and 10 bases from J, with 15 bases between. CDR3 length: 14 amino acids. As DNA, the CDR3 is TGCGCCAGCAGCTTCCCGGAAACGGGCGCAAAACTGTTTTTT. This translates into CASSFPETGAKLFF.

CDR3 in DNA: TGTGCCACCAGCAGAGATCGGGAGCAGTACTTC. Translation gives CATSRDREQYF. This chain connects TRBV15 to TRBJ2-7; D is uncertain. The CDR3 runs 11 residues. V lost 0 bases to trimming and J lost 7 bases, with 4 bases between them. Germline values: CDR1 LNHNV, CDR2 YYDKDF (reference sequence).

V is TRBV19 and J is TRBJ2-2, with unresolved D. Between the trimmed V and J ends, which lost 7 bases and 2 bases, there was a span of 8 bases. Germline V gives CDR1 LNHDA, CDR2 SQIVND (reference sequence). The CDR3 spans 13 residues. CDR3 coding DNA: TGTGCCAGTAAGGTCAGAAACACCGGGGAGCTGTTTTTT. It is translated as CASKVRNTGELFF. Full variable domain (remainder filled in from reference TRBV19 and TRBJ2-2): DGGITQSPKYLFRKEGQNVTLSCEQNLNHDAMYWYRQDPGQGLRLIYYSQIVNDFQKGDIAEGYSVSREKKESFPLTVTSAQKNPTAFYLCASKVRNTGELFFGEGSRLTVL.

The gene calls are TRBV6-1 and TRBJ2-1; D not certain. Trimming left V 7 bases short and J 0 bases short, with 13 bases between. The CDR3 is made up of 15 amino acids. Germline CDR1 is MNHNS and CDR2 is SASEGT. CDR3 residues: CASIFQRVSYNEQFF. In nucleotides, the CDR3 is TGTGCCAGCATCTTCCAGAGAGTCTCCTACAATGAGCAGTTCTTC.